The 9 T cell receptor beta chains given below trace back to one sample, sequenced in a study of CD8+ T cells in alopecia areata (dated by TCRdb to the late 2010s). Preparation of the library involved the immunoSEQ multiplex PCR assay. To provide template for TCR sequencing, every sample had RNA extracted and reverse transcribed into cDNA. TCRdb carries this immuneACCESS record with in-frame sequences only. Its versions omit some clonotypes, under half of them owing to an unresolved V gene in the studies checked, with the rest unexplained. This sample gives about 76,000 clones in total; around 61% of them show up just once. Of the sample, 20% to 30% is held by the ten largest clones. This sample's time point label indicates: around 22 weeks on oral tofacitinib. Per the publication, the treatment or condition label means: oral pan-JAK inhibitor, 5-10 mg twice daily. Sequences were derived from CD8+ T cells sorted from blood, sampled at week 24, from a patient treated with tofacitinib. The source of these receptors is a human donor with alopecia areata.

This clone was observed a few times. The chain combines TRBV7-9 with TRBJ1-2; a weak D match, TRBD1 (5 bases). Per germline, CDR1 SEHNR and CDR2 FQNEAQ (reference sequence). V lost 5 bases, J lost 8 bases, and 18 bases lay in between. The CDR3 is 14 amino acids. In DNA, the CDR3 is TGTGCCAGCAGCCGACCGGGGGTCCCGGGAGGCTACACCTTC. This codes for CASSRPGVPGGYTF.

This sequence joins TRBV7-6 and TRBJ2-1; a possible D gene is TRBD1 (6 bases). The CDR3 consists of 14 residues. Per germline, CDR1 SGHVS and CDR2 FNYEAQ. V shed 5 bases and J shed 5 bases, with 13 bases lying between them. CDR3 region: CASSVVPGDNEQFF. As DNA, the CDR3 is TGTGCCAGCAGCGTAGTACCAGGGGACAATGAGCAGTTCTTC.

The table lists this clone with a few counts. The genes are TRBV15 and TRBJ2-7; 8 bases agree with TRBD2. The germline V gene encodes CDR1 LNHNV and CDR2 YYDKDF (reference sequence). J lost 2 bases, V lost 3 bases, and 9 bases had no gene match. This CDR3 region has 16 residues. CDR3 nucleotide sequence: TGTGCCACCAGCAGGGGAGTCCCGGGAGGGCCCTACGAGCAGTACTTC. Protein sequence: CATSRGVPGGPYEQYF. The full variable domain, with the rest looked up from reference TRBV15 and TRBJ2-7, is DAMVIQNPRYQVTQFGKPVTLSCSQTLNHNVMYWYQQKSSQAPKLLFHYYDKDFNNEADTPDNFQSRRPNTSFCFLDIRSPGLGDTAMYLCATSRGVPGGPYEQYFGPGTRLTVT.

This clone was detected only a few times. This sequence joins TRBV2 and TRBJ1-6; D is undetermined. Deletions cut 1 base from V and 0 bases from J, with 13 bases between. Germline CDR1 is SNHLY and CDR2 is FYNNEI. The CDR3 sequence is 18 residues long. Here the CDR3 reads CASSEGTPTISYNSPLHF. Written as DNA, the CDR3 is TGTGCCAGCAGTGAAGGAACACCGACGATCTCCTATAATTCACCCCTCCACTTT.

This clone showed up just once. The V gene is TRBV7-9, the J gene TRBJ2-5; unclear D gene. This CDR3 is 13 amino acids long. The germline V gene encodes CDR1 SEHNR and CDR2 FQNEAQ (reference sequence). Trimming cost V 1 base and J 1 base, with 4 bases left between them. CDR3 sequence (DNA): TGTGCCAGCAGCTTAGGGGGCCAAGAGACCCAGTACTTC. This translates into CASSLGGQETQYF.

The CDR3 region has the DNA TGCGCCAGCAGCCAAGGGGAGGGAGGGAGGACAGATACGCAGTATTTT. Translation gives CASSQGEGGRTDTQYF. The V and J genes are TRBV4-1 and TRBJ2-3, with 7 bases aligning to TRBD2. Germline CDR1 and CDR2: MGHRA and YSYEKL. The ends lost 1 base at V and 3 bases at J; junction bases unmatched: 7. This CDR3 has 16 amino acids.

The chain joins TRBV30 to TRBJ2-4; no definite D call. Germline V CDR1 and CDR2: GTSNPN, SVGIG (reference sequence). Trimming removed 1 base from V and 7 bases from J, with 11 bases in between. The CDR3 spans 13 residues. DNA of the CDR3: TGTGCCTGGAGTGGGAAAGCGAGTAACATTCAGTACTTC. Translating it yields CAWSGKASNIQYF.

The chain has TRBV19 and TRBJ2-5; TRBD2 aligns across 11 bases. This CDR3 is built from 14 residues. Germline V gives CDR1 LNHDA, CDR2 SQIVND (reference sequence). Germline trimming cut 2 bases from V and 5 bases from J; bases unmatched to any gene: 1. The DNA for the CDR3 is TGTGCCAGTAGTATACTAGCGGGAGGTGAGACCCAGTACTTC. Amino acid sequence: CASSILAGGETQYF.

This rearrangement joins TRBV5-1 to TRBJ2-2; 11 bases match TRBD1. V shed 4 bases and J 4 bases; nucleotides not matched to a gene: 9. The CDR3 consists of 17 residues. Per germline, CDR1 SGHRS and CDR2 YFSETQ. CDR3 residues: CASSPPPGTGGTGELFF. DNA of the CDR3: TGCGCCAGCAGCCCGCCTCCCGGGACAGGGGGCACCGGGGAGCTGTTTTTT.